These 27 T cell receptor beta chains share one sample of origin, sequenced in a study of patients and donors after allogeneic stem cell transplantation. TCRdb fed the RT-PCR reads into MiXCR, producing one record per CDR3 protein. The repertoire consists of about 410,000 distinct CDR3 sequences, with 16% occurring once and the leading ten covering 7.2%. The sequencing sample was made of blood, either unsorted or a sorted T cell fraction (not recorded which). These receptors were obtained from a human donor who was either an allogeneic HSCT recipient or a stem cell or donor lymphocyte infusion donor (not recorded which). It is not recorded whose cells these are; they may come from a transplant donor.

This clonotype showed up just a few times. The CDR3 loop is CASSQAKGHNTQYF. The CDR3 nucleotides read TGTGCCAGCAGCCAGGCAAAGGGTCACAATACGCAGTATTTT. The chain recombines TRBV3-1 with TRBJ2-3; D unresolved. Trimming left V 3 bases short and J 7 bases short, with 14 bases between. Germline CDR1 LGHDT, CDR2 YNNKEL (reference sequence). The CDR3 covers 14 residues.

A few counts support this clonotype. The genes are TRBV9 and TRBJ2-7, with D possibly TRBD2 on 6 matching bases. CDR1 SGDLS and CDR2 YYNGEE come from the germline V gene. The CDR3 sequence is 17 residues long. V was clipped by 1 base and J by 6 bases, with 23 bases between them. CDR3 in DNA: TGTGCCAGCAGCGTAATTGTGGCTCGACTAGAGCGAGGCGAGCAGTACTTC. This translates into CASSVIVARLERGEQYF.

This clonotype was picked up one time. The chain has TRBV12-3 or TRBV12-4 and TRBJ1-5, with D maybe TRBD1 (5 bases). V gave up 3 bases and J gave up 9 bases, with 12 bases separating them. This CDR3 is built from 13 residues. CDR3 bases: TGTGCCAGCAGTTTTCGGGGCTCTGGGCCCCAGCATTTT. Its translation is CASSFRGSGPQHF.

The table lists this clonotype with a few counts. The rearrangement links TRBV28 to TRBJ1-3, with a tentative D call TRBD1 (5 bases). Trimming cost V 11 bases and J 1 base, with 9 bases left between them. Germline lookup yields CDR1 MDHEN and CDR2 SYDVKM. CDR3 size: 12 residues. CDR3 DNA: TGTGCCGGAGGACAATCTGGAAACACCATATATTTT. The encoded protein is CAGGQSGNTIYF.

The chain uses TRBV20-1 and TRBJ1-1; the D gene is possibly TRBD1 (5 bases). Trimming took 6 bases from V and 1 from J, leaving 9 bases between them. The CDR3 extends over 12 amino acids. Germline V CDR1 and CDR2: DFQATT, SNEGSKA (reference sequence). For the CDR3, the DNA is TGCAGTGCCAGACAGAGGAACACTGAAGCTTTCTTT. Translating gives CSARQRNTEAFF.

As DNA, the CDR3 is TGTGCCAGCAGTCCCTCCCTAGGCTCTGGGGCCAACGTCCTGACTTTC. Translating gives CASSPSLGSGANVLTF. The gene calls are TRBV28 and TRBJ2-6; no firm D call. Looked up from germline, CDR1 is MDHEN and CDR2 is SYDVKM. V was pared by 5 bases and J by 0 bases, with 11 bases between. The CDR3 length is 16 residues.

The chain has TRBV5-4 and TRBJ1-1, with TRBD1 as a possible D gene (5 bases). This CDR3 spans 16 amino acids. Trimming left V 5 bases short and J 0 bases short, with 17 bases between. CDR1 and CDR2 from the germline V gene are SGHNT and YYREEE (reference sequence). The DNA for the CDR3 is TGTGCCAGCAGTGTTGCGAAGGGACTGATGAACACTGAAGCTTTCTTT. This gives the protein CASSVAKGLMNTEAFF. The full variable domain, with the rest looked up from reference TRBV5-4 and TRBJ1-1, is ETGVTQSPTHLIKTRGQQVTLRCSSQSGHNTVSWYQQALGQGPQFIFQYYREEENGRGNFPPRFSGLQFPNYSSELNVNALELDDSALYLCASSVAKGLMNTEAFFGQGTRLTVV.

The chain links TRBV5-1 to TRBJ2-7, with 7 positions matching TRBD2. Germline V CDR1 and CDR2: SGHRS, YFSETQ. CDR3 length equals 14 residues. J was trimmed by 2 bases and V by 4 bases; bases with no gene match: 6. For the CDR3, the DNA is TGCGCCAGCAGCAGTGGACTAGACCCCTACGAGCAGTACTTC. It codes for CASSSGLDPYEQYF.

This clonotype was counted a few times. The chain joins TRBV21-1 to TRBJ2-4; TRBD1 is taken as the D call from the table, unchecked against the DNA. TRBV21-1 is noted as a pseudogene. This CDR3 region has 16 residues. The CDR3: CASSKATDRVTDIQYF. The CDR3 coding sequence is TGTGCCAGCAGCAAAGCTACGGACAGGGTTACAGACATTCAGTACTTC.

This clonotype was picked up a small number of times. The chain recombines TRBV6-1 with TRBJ2-3; TRBD2 matches at 8 bases. Per the germline V gene, CDR1 is MNHNS and CDR2 is SASEGT. The trim removed 7 bases at V and 1 base at J, leaving 7 bases unmatched. The CDR3 consists of 15 residues. CDR3 DNA: TGTGCCAGCACCTGGTCGACTAGCGGCACAGATACGCAGTATTTT. The encoded protein is CASTWSTSGTDTQYF.

The table lists this clonotype with a few counts. The rearrangement links TRBV20-1 to TRBJ1-6; 9 nucleotides agree with TRBD1. Trimming removed 4 bases from V and 9 bases from J; junction bases left unmatched: 7. The CDR3 consists of 14 residues. CDR1 is DFQATT, CDR2 SNEGSKA, per germline (reference sequence). CDR3: CSAIRQGGRSPLHF. The CDR3 bases are TGCAGTGCTATTCGACAGGGGGGCCGTTCACCCCTCCACTTT.

The chain recombines TRBV20-1 with TRBJ2-5, with D unclear. The CDR3 runs 12 residues. Per germline, CDR1 DFQATT and CDR2 SNEGSKA (reference sequence). V was clipped by 6 bases and J by 4 bases, with 12 bases between them. CDR3 residues: CSAPMGIETQYF. In DNA, the CDR3 is TGCAGTGCCCCAATGGGGATAGAGACCCAGTACTTC.

J is TRBJ1-4 and V is TRBV7-9; D is possibly TRBD1 (5 bases). The CDR3 has 15 amino acids. Germline CDR1 and CDR2: SEHNR and FQNEAQ (reference sequence). The V and J ends lost 1 base and 4 bases respectively, with 10 bases between them. DNA for the CDR3: TGTGCCAGCAGCTTAGTACAGGCCCTTAATGAAAAACTGTTTTTT. Its protein is CASSLVQALNEKLFF.

This clonotype came up a few times. The rearrangement links TRBV7-9 to TRBJ1-2, with 9 positions matching TRBD1. The V gene end was trimmed by 6 bases and the J gene end by 7 bases; junction bases not matched to a gene: 9. Per germline, CDR1 SEHNR and CDR2 FQNEAQ (reference sequence). The CDR3 covers 14 residues. This CDR3 is CASSPGTGWSGYTF. The CDR3, as DNA: TGTGCCAGCAGTCCCGGGACAGGGTGGAGTGGCTACACCTTC.

V gene TRBV3-1 combines with J gene TRBJ2-7, with D unresolved. This CDR3 has 12 residues. Germline V CDR1 and CDR2: LGHDT, YNNKEL (reference sequence). The germline V and J ends were trimmed by 0 bases and 9 bases, with 9 bases remaining between them. In DNA form, the CDR3 reads TGTGCCAGCAGCCAAGATAACGGGCGGCAGTACTTC. This codes for CASSQDNGRQYF.

This clonotype came up a few times. One end of the junction does not line up with germline, which may come from a read error. The chain employs TRBV6-1 and TRBJ1-1; D remains unclear. The V gene's germline CDR1 is MNHNS and CDR2 SASEGT. CDR3 length: 12 amino acids. CDR3 sequence reads: CASSELKTEAFF. CDR3 nucleotide sequence: TGTGCCAGCAGTGAGCTGAAAACTGAAGCTTTCTTT.

V and J are TRBV19 and TRBJ1-2; 9 positions agree with TRBD1. Germline values: CDR1 LNHDA, CDR2 SQIVND (reference sequence). The CDR3 is 13 residues long. Unmatched junction bases numbered 6, after V lost 7 bases and J lost 6 bases. The DNA for the CDR3 is TGTGCCAGTAACCGGGACAGGGTCGATGGCTACACCTTC. It translates to CASNRDRVDGYTF.

Points on this clonotype: One end of the junction fails to match germline, which may point to a read error. The rearrangement uses TRBV5-6 and TRBJ1-2; no reliable D call. This CDR3 contains 12 residues. The germline CDR1 and CDR2 sequences are SGHDT and YYEEEE. CDR3 loop: CAISSNNYGYTF. For the CDR3, the DNA is TGTGCCATCAGCAGTAACAACTATGGCTACACCTTC.

V is TRBV5-1 and J is TRBJ2-7; 7 positions agree with TRBD1. CDR1 and CDR2 (germline): SGHRS, YFSETQ. J was trimmed by 6 bases and V by 4 bases; bases with no gene match: 10. The CDR3 is 14 residues long. CDR3 region: CASSTGEREREQYF. The CDR3 DNA reads as TGCGCCAGCAGCACAGGGGAGAGGGAACGCGAGCAGTACTTC.

This clonotype has a handful of counts. The J gene is TRBJ2-2, the V gene TRBV27, with 8 nucleotides matching TRBD1. Germline CDR1 and CDR2: MNHEY and SMNVEV (reference sequence). V lost 6 bases to trimming and J lost 2 bases; unmatched junction nucleotides: 8. This CDR3 comprises 16 residues. The CDR3 bases are TGTGCCAGCAGAGGGACAGGCTGGACCAACACCGGGGAGCTGTTTTTT. Protein product: CASRGTGWTNTGELFF.

This clonotype was observed a handful of times. The chain links TRBV7-7 to TRBJ2-1; D may match TRBD1 or TRBD2 (6 bases each). Looked up from germline, CDR1 is SSHAT and CDR2 is FNYEAQ (reference sequence). The CDR3 covers 17 residues. V was shortened by 1 base and J by 0 bases, with 13 bases between the two germline ends. The CDR3 sequence: CASSLEGGFSSYNEQFF. CDR3 DNA sequence: TGTGCCAGCAGCTTAGAGGGGGGCTTTAGCTCCTACAATGAGCAGTTCTTC. The variable domain in full, completed from reference TRBV7-7 and TRBJ2-1, reads GAGVSQSPRYKVTKRGQDVTLRCDPISSHATLYWYQQALGQGPEFLTYFNYEAQPDKSGLPSDRFSAERPEGSISTLTIQRTEQRDSAMYRCASSLEGGFSSYNEQFFGPGTRLTVL.

This clonotype has a count of ten or more. The chain links TRBV4-2 to TRBJ2-1; 10 nucleotides agree with TRBD2. The V segment lost 0 bases and the J segment 12 bases; nucleotides outside the gene matches: 11. From germline, CDR1 is LGHNA and CDR2 YNFKEQ. There are 16 residues in the CDR3. CDR3 in DNA: TGTGCCAGCAGCCAAGACCAGCGGGAGGGCCAATTTTGGCAGTTCTTC. The encoded protein is CASSQDQREGQFWQFF.

This clonotype was found many times. J is TRBJ2-7 and V is TRBV20-1; 8 bases are shared with TRBD1. CDR3 size: 14 residues. Germline V CDR1 and CDR2: DFQATT, SNEGSKA (reference sequence). V dropped 5 bases and J dropped 3; count of bases not matched to a gene: 9. This CDR3 is CSAGIPGQDYEQYF. Written as DNA, the CDR3 is TGCAGTGCTGGAATCCCGGGACAGGACTACGAGCAGTACTTC.

In its sample, this clonotype was seen a few times. The chain is built from TRBV9 and TRBJ2-3; the D gene is possibly TRBD2 (6 bases). There are 17 residues in the CDR3. From germline, CDR1 is SGDLS and CDR2 YYNGEE. The ends were cut back, 0 bases at V and 2 bases at J, with 16 bases in the middle. The CDR3 sequence is CASSVVGDSYFTDTQYF. The CDR3 DNA reads as TGTGCCAGCAGCGTAGTAGGGGACTCATATTTCACAGATACGCAGTATTTT. Looking up the rest from reference TRBV9 and TRBJ2-3 gives the full variable domain: DSGVTQTPKHLITATGQRVTLRCSPRSGDLSVYWYQQSLDQGLQFLIQYYNGEERAKGNILERFSAQQFPDLHSELNLSSLELGDSALYFCASSVVGDSYFTDTQYFGPGTRLTVL.

In its sample, this clonotype was seen many times. J is TRBJ2-3 and V is TRBV7-3; 11 bases are shared with TRBD2. The V and J ends lost 3 bases and 1 base, in that order; junction bases with no gene match: 3. From germline, CDR1 is SGHTA and CDR2 FQGTGA. The CDR3 covers 16 residues. The CDR3 DNA reads as TGTGCCAGCAGCTTTAGCGGGGGGGCTGGCACAGATACGCAGTATTTT. Translating gives CASSFSGGAGTDTQYF.

V usage is TRBV5-1 and J usage is TRBJ2-2; no reliable D call. CDR3 length: 17 amino acids. Trimming shortened V by 1 base and J by 4 bases, and 17 bases separated the two germline ends. Germline CDR1 reads SGHRS; CDR2 reads YFSETQ. In nucleotides, the CDR3 is TGCGCCAGCAGCTTGCCCGCCGGCGGTTGGAGCACCGGGGAGCTGTTTTTT. Translated: CASSLPAGGWSTGELFF.

This clonotype was found once. The chain is built from TRBV7-3 and TRBJ2-1; 12 nucleotides line up with TRBD2. V was clipped by 5 bases and J by 6 bases; unmatched bases: 14. Germline CDR1 is SGHTA and CDR2 is FQGTGA. The CDR3 spans 18 residues. The CDR3 sequence is CASSPTPRTSGASNEQFF. The CDR3, as DNA: TGTGCCAGCAGCCCAACTCCTAGGACTAGCGGGGCCAGCAATGAGCAGTTCTTC. Complete variable domain (other parts from reference TRBV7-3 and TRBJ2-1): GAGVSQTPSNKVTEKGKYVELRCDPISGHTALYWYRQSLGQGPEFLIYFQGTGAADDSGLPNDRFFAVRPEGSVSTLKIQRTERGDSAVYLCASSPTPRTSGASNEQFFGPGTRLTVL.